These 27 T cell receptor beta chains came from one sample sequenced in a study of T cells in Graves' hyperthyroidism and ophthalmopathy. Amplification of TCR beta CDR3 regions used RNA as the template. Carried out on the TCR CDR3, a first-round RT-PCR used the HTBI primer set. TCRdb re-derived calls from the multiplex PCR reads in MiXCR, one entry per CDR3 protein. This sample has 350,000 to 450,000 distinct CDR3 sequences, with over 12% found just once. What was sequenced was blood. Receptors originate from a man aged 45-60 years with Graves' ophthalmopathy.

The chain couples TRBV7-2 to TRBJ2-3, with TRBD2 matching over 9 bases. V gave up 4 bases and J gave up 1 base; unmatched junction bases: 6. Germline-derived CDR1 and CDR2 are SGHTA and FQGNSA. This CDR3 spans 16 amino acids. The CDR3 nucleotides read TGTGCCAGCAGCTCAGGGATAGCGGGGGGCACAGATACGCAGTATTTT. It yields the protein CASSSGIAGGTDTQYF.

The gene calls are TRBV5-1 and TRBJ1-2; possible D gene TRBD1, 6 bases. Germline-derived CDR1 and CDR2 are SGHRS and YFSETQ. V gave up 1 base and J gave up 8 bases, with 21 bases separating them. The CDR3 has 16 residues. CDR3 loop: CASSLIFQGPDMGYTF. CDR3 DNA: TGCGCCAGCAGCTTGATATTTCAGGGGCCAGACATGGGCTACACCTTC.

This chain joins TRBV12-3 or TRBV12-4 and TRBJ1-3; TRBD1 matches at 7 bases. The CDR3 has 15 residues. The V gene end was trimmed by 5 bases and the J gene end by 2 bases; junction bases not matched to a gene: 6. CDR3 sequence (DNA): TGTGCCAGCAGTCGGATAGGGGGCCCTGGAAACACCATATATTTT. As protein: CASSRIGGPGNTIYF.

J is TRBJ2-7 and V is TRBV19; 9 bases map to TRBD2. The CDR3 runs to 15 residues. CDR1 and CDR2 from the germline V gene are LNHDA and SQIVND (reference sequence). Trimming removed 3 bases from V and 3 bases from J; junction bases left unmatched: 6. In nucleotides, the CDR3 is TGTGCCAGTAGTATGCTGGGCGGGGGGGGCTACGAGCAGTACTTC. As protein: CASSMLGGGGYEQYF.

This clonotype has just a few counts. The CDR3 protein is CASSHPKNIQYF. As DNA, the CDR3 is TGTGCCAGCAGTCACCCCAAAAACATTCAGTACTTC. The rearrangement joins TRBV7-2 to TRBJ2-4; D remains unclear. Germline V lookup: CDR1 SGHTA, CDR2 FQGNSA. Trimming left V 6 bases short and J 2 bases short, with 5 bases between. The CDR3 loop spans 12 amino acids.

The chain recombines TRBV30 with TRBJ2-3, with 8 positions matching TRBD1. CDR3 length equals 14 residues. The V and J ends lost 2 bases and 4 bases, in that order; junction bases with no gene match: 5. The V gene's germline CDR1 is GTSNPN and CDR2 SVGIG (reference sequence). CDR3 DNA sequence: TGTGCCTGGAGTACACCGGACAGGGCAGATACGCAGTATTTT. Translating gives CAWSTPDRADTQYF.

With respect to this clonotype: A read error may explain this, as a much larger clone is one base away. This chain uses TRBV20-1 with TRBJ2-7, with 7 positions matching TRBD2. Germline assignment: CDR1 DFQATT and CDR2 SNEGSKA (reference sequence). The junction had 15 bases not matched to a gene; V was cut back by 0 bases and J by 7 bases. CDR3 length: 16 residues. CDR3: CSARDVVAGLPHEQYF. The CDR3 DNA follows: TGCAGTGCTAGAGACGTTGTAGCGGGCCTCCCCCATGAGCAGTACTTC.

This chain uses TRBV13 with TRBJ1-4; 12 positions match TRBD1. Germline-derived CDR1 and CDR2 are PRHDT and FYEKMQ (reference sequence). V was clipped by 5 bases and J by 3 bases; unmatched bases: 7. The CDR3 extends over 17 amino acids. The CDR3 nucleotides are TGTGCCAGCAGCCAAAAGGGACAGGGGGCGTCTAATGAAAAACTGTTTTTT. This sequence encodes CASSQKGQGASNEKLFF. The full variable domain, in which reference TRBV13 and TRBJ1-4 provide the parts outside the CDR3, is AAGVIQSPRHLIKEKRETATLKCYPIPRHDTVYWYQQGPGQDPQFLISFYEKMQSDKGSIPDRFSAQQFSDYHSELNMSSLELGDSALYFCASSQKGQGASNEKLFFGSGTQLSVL.

This clonotype was observed many times. The V gene is TRBV7-8, the J gene TRBJ1-2, with D possibly matching TRBD1 (6 bases). The CDR3 spans 14 residues. V shed 3 bases and J shed 12 bases, with 20 bases lying between them. The germline V gene encodes CDR1 SGHVS and CDR2 FQNEAQ. This CDR3 reads CASSFRPSGVVDTF. CDR3 bases: TGTGCCAGCAGCTTTCGCCCCTCAGGGGTGGTCGACACCTTC.

This rearrangement joins TRBV6-1 to TRBJ2-7; 7 bases line up with TRBD1. Trimming removed 7 bases from V and 0 bases from J; junction bases left unmatched: 12. Germline CDR1 MNHNS, CDR2 SASEGT. This CDR3 comprises 16 residues. CDR3 sequence reads: CASTFIYRDSSYEQYF. In nucleotides, the CDR3 is TGTGCCAGCACTTTCATCTACCGGGACAGCTCCTACGAGCAGTACTTC.

This clonotype was observed many times. This chain joins TRBV2 and TRBJ2-1; 14 bases align to TRBD2. This CDR3 has 15 amino acids. Per germline, CDR1 SNHLY and CDR2 FYNNEI. V shed 9 bases, J shed 9 bases, and the junction held 10 bases outside the gene matches. The CDR3 bases are TGTGCCAGAAATAAGGGACTAGCGGGAGTCAGTGAGCAGTTCTTC. Its protein product is CARNKGLAGVSEQFF.

This clonotype was observed at least ten times. V is TRBV27 and J is TRBJ1-2, with D unresolved. V gave up 0 bases and J gave up 5 bases, with 10 bases separating them. The CDR3 sequence is 14 residues long. Germline CDR1 MNHEY, CDR2 SMNVEV (reference sequence). The CDR3 loop is CASSLSQLAYGYTF. The DNA of the CDR3 is TGTGCCAGCAGTTTATCCCAGCTGGCTTATGGCTACACCTTC.

The chain links TRBV10-1 to TRBJ1-3, with D possibly being TRBD1 (5 bases). V lost 7 bases and J lost 3, with 10 bases in between. The CDR3 is 13 residues long. The germline gives CDR1 WNHNN, CDR2 SYGVQD (reference sequence). This CDR3 is CASTMDIGNTIYF. The DNA of the CDR3 is TGCGCCAGCACCATGGACATTGGAAACACCATATATTTT.

This clonotype was detected only a few times. The rearrangement links TRBV6-1 to TRBJ2-1, with 7 bases matching TRBD2. With 3 bases clipped from V and 0 bases from J, the junction kept 5 bases outside the gene matches. Germline lookup yields CDR1 MNHNS and CDR2 SASEGT. The CDR3 has 16 residues. CDR3 region: CASSDSGRGSYNEQFF. The CDR3 DNA reads as TGTGCCAGCAGTGATTCGGGGAGGGGCTCCTACAATGAGCAGTTCTTC.

This clonotype showed up many times. V usage is TRBV11-2 and J usage is TRBJ2-7; TRBD1 agrees at 11 bases. V was clipped by 4 bases and J by 2 bases; unmatched bases: 7. CDR1 and CDR2 from the germline V gene are SGHAT and FQNNGV. CDR3 length: 16 amino acids. The CDR3 nucleotides are TGTGCCAGCAGCTCCAATCCGGGACAGGGGGCCTACGAGCAGTACTTC. Its protein is CASSSNPGQGAYEQYF.

The chain couples TRBV6-6 to TRBJ1-1, with D uncertain. Germline loops: CDR1 MNHNY, CDR2 SVGAGI (reference sequence). This CDR3 has 15 residues. Trimming took 0 bases from V and 0 from J, leaving 8 bases between them. The CDR3: CASSYSGTLNTEAFF. DNA of the CDR3: TGTGCCAGCAGTTACTCCGGCACCCTGAACACTGAAGCTTTCTTT.

This clonotype occurred many times. J is TRBJ2-7 and V is TRBV6-1; 9 nucleotides match TRBD2. CDR3 size: 15 residues. With V trimmed by 7 bases and J by 7 bases, 14 bases remained unmatched. Germline-derived CDR1 and CDR2 are MNHNS and SASEGT. This CDR3 reads CASTGGNSGSGEQYF. As DNA, the CDR3 is TGTGCCAGCACTGGGGGGAATAGCGGGAGTGGTGAGCAGTACTTC.

Details on this clonotype: This may come from a read error, since a much larger clone is one base off. CDR3 sequence reads: CAWSVGLAGIGEQYF. The CDR3 DNA is TGTGCCTGGAGTGTAGGTCTAGCGGGAATTGGTGAGCAGTACTTC. The chain uses TRBV30 and TRBJ2-7; 9 bases fit TRBD2. The germline CDR1 and CDR2 sequences are GTSNPN and SVGIG (reference sequence). This CDR3 has 15 residues. V lost 0 bases and J lost 7; bases outside the gene matches: 10. The whole variable domain, remainder taken from reference TRBV30 and TRBJ2-7, is SQTIHQWPATLVQPVGSPLSLECTVEGTSNPNLYWYRQAAGRGLQLLFYSVGIGQISSEVPQNLSASRPQDRQFILSSKKLLLSDSGFYLCAWSVGLAGIGEQYFGPGTRLTVT.

The table lists this clonotype with many counts. This chain joins TRBV18 and TRBJ2-3; TRBD2 aligns across 7 bases. From germline, CDR1 is KGHSH and CDR2 LQKENI. J gave up 3 bases and V 6 bases, and 12 bases lay outside the gene matches. This CDR3 comprises 16 residues. CDR3 sequence (DNA): TGTGCCAGCTCCCCGGTTCTAGCGGTTTGGACAGATACGCAGTATTTT. Translating it yields CASSPVLAVWTDTQYF. The full variable domain, completed using reference TRBV18 and TRBJ2-3, is NAGVMQNPRHLVRRRGQEARLRCSPMKGHSHVYWYRQLPEEGLKFMVYLQKENIIDESGMPKERFSAEFPKEGPSILRIQQVVRGDSAAYFCASSPVLAVWTDTQYFGPGTRLTVL.

This clonotype was picked up a small number of times. The chain joins TRBV12-3 or TRBV12-4 to TRBJ1-5; D gene uncertain. V shed 3 bases and J shed 7 bases, with 7 bases lying between them. This CDR3 is 12 amino acids long. The CDR3 spells CASSFPYQPQHF. As DNA, the CDR3 is TGTGCCAGCAGTTTTCCGTACCAGCCCCAGCATTTT.

V is TRBV11-3 and J is TRBJ2-5; D might be TRBD1 or TRBD2, each matching 5 bases. The CDR3 consists of 14 residues. CDR1 is SGHNT, CDR2 YENEEA, per germline. The V end was cut by 1 base, the J end by 1 base, with 7 bases between. CDR3 sequence reads: CASSLAGLQETQYF. As DNA, the CDR3 is TGTGCCAGCAGCTTAGCGGGGCTCCAAGAGACCCAGTACTTC.

On this clonotype: This sequence may be a read error, since a much larger clone differs from it by one base. The rearrangement joins TRBV29-1 to TRBJ2-7, with TRBD1 matching over 9 bases. CDR3 length equals 15 residues. Germline V gene data show CDR1 as SQVTM and CDR2 as ANQGSEA. CDR3 DNA sequence: TGCAGTTGTAAAACGTCCGGGACAGGGTCTTACGAGCAGTACTTC. This sequence encodes CSCKTSGTGSYEQYF.

This clonotype was seen at least ten times. The chain uses TRBV7-9 and TRBJ1-4; D is unresolved. This CDR3 has 14 amino acids. V was trimmed by 11 bases and J by 6 bases, leaving 19 bases between them. Germline V gene lookup returns CDR1 SEHNR and CDR2 FQNEAQ (reference sequence). The CDR3 loop is CAYYLLLGYEKLFF. CDR3 in DNA: TGTGCCTATTATCTGTTATTGGGCTATGAAAAACTGTTTTTT. The full variable domain, in which reference TRBV7-9 and TRBJ1-4 provide the parts outside the CDR3, is DTGVSQNPRHKITKRGQNVTFRCDPISEHNRLYWYRQTLGQGPEFLTYFQNEAQLEKSRLLSDRFSAERPKGSFSTLEIQRTEQGDSAMYLCAYYLLLGYEKLFFGSGTQLSVL.

This clonotype was seen ten or more times. This CDR3 is CASSLLGTGFSYNEQFF. The DNA for the CDR3 is TGCGCCAGCAGCTTGTTGGGGACAGGGTTCTCCTACAATGAGCAGTTCTTC. The V call is TRBV5-1, the J call TRBJ2-1, with 9 bases aligning to TRBD1. With 1 base clipped from V and 0 bases from J, the junction kept 5 bases outside the gene matches. Germline CDR1 SGHRS, CDR2 YFSETQ. The CDR3 has 17 amino acids.

V usage is TRBV3-1 and J usage is TRBJ2-1, with 7 bases lining up with TRBD2. V shed 0 bases, J shed 9 bases, and the junction held 17 bases outside the gene matches. Germline loops: CDR1 LGHDT, CDR2 YNNKEL (reference sequence). This CDR3 is built from 18 residues. For the CDR3, the DNA is TGTGCCAGCAGCCAAGACCCCCTGCTAGTGGGAGGGCCGGCTGAGCAGTTCTTC. Amino acids: CASSQDPLLVGGPAEQFF.

This clonotype was counted a single time. The chain combines TRBV7-9 with TRBJ2-3; D may correspond to TRBD1 or TRBD2 (6 bases each). The germline CDR1 and CDR2 sequences are SEHNR and FQNEAQ (reference sequence). The CDR3 length is 17 residues. Trimming shortened V by 4 bases and J by 5 bases, and 22 bases separated the two germline ends. CDR3 residues: CASSYQGFTGEVDTQYF. As DNA, the CDR3 is TGTGCCAGCAGCTATCAGGGGTTTACGGGAGAGGTAGATACGCAGTATTTT.

The table lists this clonotype with many counts. The chain has TRBV28 and TRBJ2-5; D unresolved. CDR1 and CDR2 from the germline V gene are MDHEN and SYDVKM. CDR3 size: 14 residues. V lost 4 bases and J lost 1, with 10 bases in between. The DNA for the CDR3 is TGTGCCAGCAGTTCGGCGGAAGCCCAAGAGACCCAGTACTTC. It codes for CASSSAEAQETQYF.